A single sample gave rise to the 15 T cell receptor beta chains below, sequenced in a study of blood T cell repertoires in COVID-19. The method was immunoSEQ multiplex PCR; TCRdb's version includes in-frame clones alone and lacks a portion of them. This repertoire shows fewer than 500,000 clones, around 87% found once; its top ten account for about 0.65%. The sample consisted of PBMCs or T cells enriched from blood (not recorded which). The receptor set was obtained from a woman between 18 and 30 years old who had recovered from COVID-19.

The chain uses TRBV5-1 and TRBJ2-3; 7 positions agree with TRBD1. This CDR3 has 15 amino acids. CDR1 is SGHRS and CDR2 is YFSETQ in the germline V gene. V shed 0 bases, J shed 5 bases, and the junction held 6 bases outside the gene matches. The CDR3 coding sequence is TGCGCCAGCAGCTTGGGACAGGGTGGGGTAGATACGCAGTATTTT. Residues: CASSLGQGGVDTQYF. The full variable domain, rest sourced from reference TRBV5-1 and TRBJ2-3, is KAGVTQTPRYLIKTRGQQVTLSCSPISGHRSVSWYQQTPGQGLQFLFEYFSETQRNKGNFPGRFSGRQFSNSRSEMNVSTLELGDSALYLCASSLGQGGVDTQYFGPGTRLTVL.

This chain uses TRBV18 with TRBJ1-1; unclear D gene. CDR1 and CDR2 from the germline V gene are KGHSH and LQKENI. The CDR3 is made up of 14 amino acids. V was shortened by 6 bases and J by 0 bases, with 11 bases between the two germline ends. CDR3: CASSPGFMNTEAFF. The CDR3 DNA reads as TGTGCCAGCTCCCCGGGGTTCATGAACACTGAAGCTTTCTTT.

The chain combines TRBV3-1 (or the pseudogene TRBV3-2) with TRBJ1-2, with TRBD1 matching 9 bases. Trimming removed 2 bases from V and 8 bases from J; junction bases left unmatched: 6. This CDR3 is 14 amino acids long. The germline V gene has CDR1 LGHDT and CDR2 YNNKEL (reference sequence). The CDR3 region has the DNA TGTGCCAGCAGCCAACTTAGACAGGGGGGCGGCTACACCTTC. The encoded protein is CASSQLRQGGGYTF.

The V call is TRBV12-3 or TRBV12-4, the J call TRBJ2-7; 7 bases line up with TRBD2. CDR3 length: 12 amino acids. The V gene end was trimmed by 6 bases and the J gene end by 2 bases; junction bases not matched to a gene: 1. The CDR3 coding sequence is TGTGCCAGCAGGGGGGGGGCCTACGAGCAGTACTTC. Protein: CASRGGAYEQYF.

Points on this clone: Additional DNA sequences in this sample encode the identical CDR3. V usage is TRBV7-9 and J usage is TRBJ1-2; D is uncertain. Germline CDR1 SEHNR, CDR2 FQNEAQ (reference sequence). The CDR3 runs to 11 residues. Deletions cut 8 bases from V and 3 bases from J, with 7 bases between. CDR3 sequence reads: CASSRDYGYTF. CDR3 coding DNA: TGTGCCAGCTCTAGAGACTATGGCTACACCTTC.

This chain connects TRBV9 to TRBJ1-2, with D perhaps matching TRBD1 (6 bases). Trimming took off 3 bases at V and 7 bases at J, with 13 bases between the two ends. The length of the CDR3 is 13 residues. Germline lookup yields CDR1 SGDLS and CDR2 YYNGEE. The chain's CDR3 is CASSATGTSGYTF. As DNA, the CDR3 is TGTGCCAGCAGCGCAACCGGGACAAGTGGCTACACCTTC.

The chain carries TRBV30 and TRBJ1-4; D might be TRBD1 (5 bases). The CDR3 covers 14 residues. Deletions cut 5 bases from V and 8 bases from J, with 18 bases between. Per the germline V gene, CDR1 is GTSNPN and CDR2 is SVGIG (reference sequence). The CDR3 sequence is CAWERGGGEEKLFF. As DNA, the CDR3 is TGTGCCTGGGAGCGGGGGGGAGGGGAGGAAAAACTGTTTTTT. Filled out from reference TRBV30 and TRBJ1-4, the complete variable domain reads SQTIHQWPATLVQPVGSPLSLECTVEGTSNPNLYWYRQAAGRGLQLLFYSVGIGQISSEVPQNLSASRPQDRQFILSSKKLLLSDSGFYLCAWERGGGEEKLFFGSGTQLSVL.

This chain uses TRBV12-5 with TRBJ1-1, with 8 bases lining up with TRBD1. With 6 bases clipped from V and 11 bases from J, the junction kept 11 bases outside the gene matches. Germline V gene lookup returns CDR1 LGHNT and CDR2 FRNRAP. The CDR3 totals 13 residues. In DNA form, the CDR3 reads TGTGCTAGTGGCCAGGACAGGGAATCAACGGCTTTCTTT. Amino acid sequence: CASGQDRESTAFF.

This clone appeared once. The chain has TRBV10-3 and TRBJ2-6, with D possibly being TRBD2 (6 bases). From germline, CDR1 is ENHRY and CDR2 SYGVKD. This CDR3 has 14 amino acids. Trimming shortened V by 8 bases and J by 1 base, and 9 bases separated the two germline ends. The CDR3, as DNA: TGTGCCATCTCGGCGGGGTCTGGGGCCAACGTCCTGACTTTC. It is translated as CAISAGSGANVLTF.

This clone has only a few counts. The chain recombines TRBV3-1 (or the pseudogene TRBV3-2) with TRBJ2-2; D ambiguous. The ends were cut back, 0 bases at V and 6 bases at J, with 11 bases in the middle. The length of the CDR3 is 15 residues. CDR1 LGHDT and CDR2 YNNKEL come from the germline V gene (reference sequence). In nucleotides, the CDR3 is TGTGCCAGCAGCCAAGACTTGTCAGATCCCGGGGAGCTGTTTTTT. Protein sequence: CASSQDLSDPGELFF.

The J gene is TRBJ2-7, the V gene TRBV6-1; TRBD1 matches 7 bases. V lost 3 bases, J lost 6 bases, and 8 bases stayed unmatched. The CDR3 runs 14 residues. CDR1 and CDR2 from the germline V gene are MNHNS and SASEGT. CDR3 in amino acids: CASSDYRGGSEQYF. The CDR3 bases are TGTGCCAGCAGTGATTACAGGGGCGGAAGCGAGCAGTACTTC.

This clone appeared many times. The CDR3 sequence is CASSFRWSNTEAFF. In nucleotides, the CDR3 is TGTGCCAGCAGCTTCCGGTGGAGCAACACTGAAGCTTTCTTT. The rearrangement links TRBV5-4 to TRBJ1-1; D is uncertain. The CDR3 runs 14 residues. V lost 2 bases and J 2 bases, leaving 10 bases between the germline ends. Germline CDR1 and CDR2: SGHNT and YYREEE (reference sequence).

This clone was seen only a few times. The chain links TRBV10-3 to TRBJ2-5, with D possibly matching TRBD1 (6 bases). V lost 3 bases and J 3 bases, leaving 8 bases between the germline ends. Germline V CDR1 and CDR2: ENHRY, SYGVKD. This CDR3 contains 13 residues. CDR3 coding DNA: TGTGCCATCAGTGACAGACAGGAAGAGACCCAGTACTTC. This sequence encodes CAISDRQEETQYF.

This clone was seen many times. Other DNA variants within this sample encode the same CDR3. The chain recombines TRBV9 with TRBJ1-1; D may be TRBD1 (5 bases). Trimming took off 1 base at V and 4 bases at J, with 8 bases between the two ends. This CDR3 is built from 13 residues. The germline gives CDR1 SGDLS, CDR2 YYNGEE. CDR3 residues: CASSVSGLTEAFF. Written as DNA, the CDR3 is TGTGCCAGCAGCGTATCGGGACTCACTGAAGCTTTCTTT.

This sequence joins TRBV19 and TRBJ1-1; 9 bases are shared with TRBD1. The germline gives CDR1 LNHDA, CDR2 SQIVND (reference sequence). The CDR3 loop spans 12 amino acids. The V and J ends lost 9 bases and 7 bases, in that order; junction bases with no gene match: 6. CDR3 in amino acids: CASGTGRDEAFF. The CDR3 DNA reads as TGTGCCAGCGGGACAGGGAGAGATGAAGCTTTCTTT.